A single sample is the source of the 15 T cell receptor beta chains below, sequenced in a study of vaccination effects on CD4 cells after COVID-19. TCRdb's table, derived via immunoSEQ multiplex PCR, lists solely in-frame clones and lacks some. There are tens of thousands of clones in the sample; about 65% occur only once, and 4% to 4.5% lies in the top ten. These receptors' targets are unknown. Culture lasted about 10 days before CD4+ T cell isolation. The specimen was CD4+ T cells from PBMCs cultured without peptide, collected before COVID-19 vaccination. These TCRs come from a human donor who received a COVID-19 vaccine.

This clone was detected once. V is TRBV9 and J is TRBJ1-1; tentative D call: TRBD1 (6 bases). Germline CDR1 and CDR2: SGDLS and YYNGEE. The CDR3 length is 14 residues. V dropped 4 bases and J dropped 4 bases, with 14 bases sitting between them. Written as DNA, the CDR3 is TGTGCCAGCAGCTCCCTGGGGGGCGGCACTGAAGCTTTCTTT. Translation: CASSSLGGGTEAFF.

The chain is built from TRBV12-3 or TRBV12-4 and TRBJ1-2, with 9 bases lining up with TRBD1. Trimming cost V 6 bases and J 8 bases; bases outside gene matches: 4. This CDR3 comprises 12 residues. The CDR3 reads CASSRTGEGYTF. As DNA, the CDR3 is TGTGCCAGCAGCCGGACAGGGGAAGGCTACACCTTC.

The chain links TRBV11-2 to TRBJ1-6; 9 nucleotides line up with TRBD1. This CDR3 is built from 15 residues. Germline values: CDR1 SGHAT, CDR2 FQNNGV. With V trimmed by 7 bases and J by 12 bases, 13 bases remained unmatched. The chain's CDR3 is CASTPSGTGLGPLHF. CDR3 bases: TGTGCCAGCACCCCCTCTGGGACAGGGTTAGGACCCCTCCACTTT.

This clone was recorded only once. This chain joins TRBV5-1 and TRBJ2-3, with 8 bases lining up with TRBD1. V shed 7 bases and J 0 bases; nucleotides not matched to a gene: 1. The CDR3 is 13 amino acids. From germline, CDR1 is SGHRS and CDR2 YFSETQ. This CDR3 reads CASRTGSTDTQYF. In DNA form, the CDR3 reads TGCGCCAGCCGGACAGGGAGCACAGATACGCAGTATTTT.

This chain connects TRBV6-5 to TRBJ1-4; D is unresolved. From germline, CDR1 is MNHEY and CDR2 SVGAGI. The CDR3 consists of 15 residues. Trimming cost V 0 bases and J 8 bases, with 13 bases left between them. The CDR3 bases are TGTGCCAGCAGTTACTCGAACCCCGCCGGGGAAAAACTGTTTTTT. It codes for CASSYSNPAGEKLFF.

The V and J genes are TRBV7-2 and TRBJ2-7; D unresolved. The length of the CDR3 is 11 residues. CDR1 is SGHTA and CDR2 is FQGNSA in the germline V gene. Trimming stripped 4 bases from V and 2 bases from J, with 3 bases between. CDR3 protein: CASSSAYEQYF. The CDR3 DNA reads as TGTGCCAGCAGCTCTGCCTACGAGCAGTACTTC.

Here the CDR3 DNA reads TGTGCCAGCAGCTTACAATACGGGTCACCCCTCCACTTT. This encodes CASSLQYGSPLHF. J is TRBJ1-6 and V is TRBV5-4; D is undetermined. The CDR3 is 13 residues long. Trimming took 2 bases from V and 10 from J, leaving 10 bases between them. From germline, CDR1 is SGHNT and CDR2 YYREEE (reference sequence).

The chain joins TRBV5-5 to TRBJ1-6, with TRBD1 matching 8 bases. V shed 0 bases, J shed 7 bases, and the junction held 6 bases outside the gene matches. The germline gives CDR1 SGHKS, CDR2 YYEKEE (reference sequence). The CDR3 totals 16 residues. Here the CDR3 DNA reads TGTGCCAGCAGCTTGGCCTTTAACAGGGGGAATTCACCCCTCCACTTT. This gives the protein CASSLAFNRGNSPLHF.

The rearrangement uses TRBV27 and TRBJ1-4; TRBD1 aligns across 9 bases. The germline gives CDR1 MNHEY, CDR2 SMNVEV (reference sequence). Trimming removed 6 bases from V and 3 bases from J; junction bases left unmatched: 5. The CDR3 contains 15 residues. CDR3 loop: CASSKQGAANEKLFF. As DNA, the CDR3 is TGTGCCAGCAGCAAACAGGGGGCGGCTAATGAAAAACTGTTTTTT.

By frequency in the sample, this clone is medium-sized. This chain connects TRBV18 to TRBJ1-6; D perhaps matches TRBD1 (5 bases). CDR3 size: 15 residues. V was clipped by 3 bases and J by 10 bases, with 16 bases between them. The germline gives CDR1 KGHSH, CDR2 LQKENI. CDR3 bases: TGTGCCAGCTCACCCAATCCCCCAGGGTCCTCACCCCTCCACTTT. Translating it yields CASSPNPPGSSPLHF.

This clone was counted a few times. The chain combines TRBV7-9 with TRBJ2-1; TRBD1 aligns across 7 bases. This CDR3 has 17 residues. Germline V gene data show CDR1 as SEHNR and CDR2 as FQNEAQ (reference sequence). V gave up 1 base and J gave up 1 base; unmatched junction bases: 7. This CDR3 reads CASSLVNRGASYNEQFF. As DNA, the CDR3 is TGTGCCAGCAGCTTAGTAAACAGGGGCGCTTCCTACAATGAGCAGTTCTTC.

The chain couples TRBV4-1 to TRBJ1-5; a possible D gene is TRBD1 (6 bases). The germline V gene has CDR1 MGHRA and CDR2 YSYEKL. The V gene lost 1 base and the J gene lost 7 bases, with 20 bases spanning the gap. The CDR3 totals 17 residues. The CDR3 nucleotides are TGCGCCAGCAGCCAAGGGGGGGCAGGGCCGGTGCGGCAGCCCCAGCATTTT. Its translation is CASSQGGAGPVRQPQHF.

In DNA form, the CDR3 reads TGTGCCAGCAGCTCGGGATCTTACGAGCAGTACTTC. This encodes CASSSGSYEQYF. This chain uses TRBV3-1 (or the pseudogene TRBV3-2) with TRBJ2-7, with D possibly TRBD2 on 5 matching bases. Germline CDR1 LGHDT, CDR2 YNNKEL (reference sequence). Deletions cut 5 bases from V and 4 bases from J, with 9 bases between. The CDR3 totals 12 residues.

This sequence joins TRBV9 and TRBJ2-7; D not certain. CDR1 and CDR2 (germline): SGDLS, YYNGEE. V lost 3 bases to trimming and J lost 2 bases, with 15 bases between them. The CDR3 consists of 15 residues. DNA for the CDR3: TGTGCCAGCAGCGCCTTAGCCTCCGCCACCTACGAGCAGTACTTC. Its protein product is CASSALASATYEQYF.

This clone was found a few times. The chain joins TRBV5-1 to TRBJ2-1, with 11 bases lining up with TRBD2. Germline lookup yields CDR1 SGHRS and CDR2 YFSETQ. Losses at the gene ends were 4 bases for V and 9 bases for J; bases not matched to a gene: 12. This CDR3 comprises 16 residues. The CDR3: CASSLIGTSGWGEQFF. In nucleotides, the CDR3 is TGCGCCAGCAGCCTTATCGGGACTAGCGGTTGGGGTGAGCAGTTCTTC.